Sequencing of this T cell receptor beta chain was carried out in a study of cytomegalovirus exposure and HLA in healthy donors. Study summary: Among some 400 genotyped donors, approximately 80% fell in the Caucasian-associated ancestry cluster. Findings and caveats of the study: In a later analysis, at a false discovery rate of 0.05, fewer than 20,000 TCR beta sequences matched HLA alleles.

For this clone: Antigen: not known.

The CDR3 loop spans 16 amino acids. Trimming removed 4 bases from V and 1 base from J; junction bases left unmatched: 8. Primers for the PCR totalled 60 Vbeta and 13 Jbeta. TCRdb keeps only in-frame clones here, not all; method: immunoSEQ multiplex PCR. The sample consists of approximately 100,000 clones, about four fifths of them appearing once. The receptor's source is a woman aged 40 to 50 in good health and CMV-seronegative. The chain employs TRBV5-3 and TRBJ2-7, with TRBD2 matching 10 bases. TRBV5-3 is given ORF status, its function remaining uncertain. Sequenced material: PBMCs. CDR3 nucleotide sequence: TGTGCCAGAAGCCGACGCGCTAGCGGGAGTTCCTACGAGCAGTACTTC. It encodes CARSRRASGSSYEQYF.